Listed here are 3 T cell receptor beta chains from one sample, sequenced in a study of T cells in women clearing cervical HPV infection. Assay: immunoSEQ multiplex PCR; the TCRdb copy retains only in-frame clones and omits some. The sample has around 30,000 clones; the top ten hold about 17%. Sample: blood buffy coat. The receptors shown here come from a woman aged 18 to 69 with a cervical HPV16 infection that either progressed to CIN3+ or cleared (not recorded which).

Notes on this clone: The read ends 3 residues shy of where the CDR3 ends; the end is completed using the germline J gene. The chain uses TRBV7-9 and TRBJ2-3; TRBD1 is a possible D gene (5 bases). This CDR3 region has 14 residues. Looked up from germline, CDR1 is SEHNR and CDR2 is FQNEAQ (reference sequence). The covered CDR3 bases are TGTGCCAGCAGCTTTACAACGGACAATCAGCCG. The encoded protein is CASSFTTDNQP. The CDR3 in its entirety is CASSFTTDNQPQYF.

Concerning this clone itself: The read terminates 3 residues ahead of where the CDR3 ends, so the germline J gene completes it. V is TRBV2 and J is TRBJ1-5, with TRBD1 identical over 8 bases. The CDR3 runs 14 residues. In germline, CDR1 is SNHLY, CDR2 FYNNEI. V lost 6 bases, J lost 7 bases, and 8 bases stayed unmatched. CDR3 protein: CASSTQGARQPQHF. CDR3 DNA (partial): TGTGCCAGCAGCACTCAGGGGGCACGGCAGCCC.

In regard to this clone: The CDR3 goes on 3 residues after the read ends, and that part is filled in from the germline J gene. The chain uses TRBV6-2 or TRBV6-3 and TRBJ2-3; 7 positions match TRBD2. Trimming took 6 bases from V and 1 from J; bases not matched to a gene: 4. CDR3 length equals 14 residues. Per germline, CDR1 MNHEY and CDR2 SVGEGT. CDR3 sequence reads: CASRLALGTDTQYF. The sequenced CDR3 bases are TGTGCCAGCAGACTAGCGTTAGGCACAGATACG.